These 2 T cell receptor beta chains share one sample of origin, sequenced in a study of T cell responses to AZD1222 COVID-19 vaccine. Sequenced by immunoSEQ multiplex PCR; TCRdb stores in-frame clones only, minus some. Of 160,000 or so clones in the sample, 90% were seen once. This specimen was peripheral blood, taken on day 0 of AZD1222 vaccination. The receptors come from an adult in good health.

A single count supports this clone. For the CDR3, the DNA is TGTGCCAGCTCTCCCGGCGGGGGTTGGGGCACTGAAGCTTTCTTT. This sequence encodes CASSPGGGWGTEAFF. V is TRBV18 and J is TRBJ1-1, with D possibly being TRBD1 (5 bases). The CDR3 spans 15 residues. The V end was cut by 6 bases, the J end by 4 bases, with 18 bases between. Germline V gene data show CDR1 as KGHSH and CDR2 as LQKENI.

This rearrangement joins TRBV5-5 to TRBJ1-5; the D gene is possibly TRBD1 (5 bases). This CDR3 spans 15 amino acids. Germline CDR1 reads SGHKS; CDR2 reads YYEKEE (reference sequence). Trimming pared 3 bases from V and 3 bases from J, leaving 13 bases between. CDR3 bases: TGTGCCAGCAGCTGGGACGGAGGGAACAATCAGCCCCAGCATTTT. Translation gives CASSWDGGNNQPQHF.